This T cell receptor beta chain derives from a study of T cell repertoires in cytomegalovirus infection. Germline V gene sequence: CDR1 SGHTA, CDR2 FQGNSA. Trimming pared 1 base from V and 0 bases from J, leaving 7 bases between. This CDR3 comprises 15 residues. At least ten counts were recorded for this clonotype. TCRdb re-called the reads through MiXCR, storing one row per CDR3 protein. The sample records some 350,000 distinct CDR3 sequences, around a sixth being singletons. The sample comprised PBMCs. This chain uses TRBV7-2 with TRBJ1-5; D uncertain. This clonotype originated in a human donor in good health (CMV status not recorded). Some clones in this sample may be carry-over from other donors' samples. In DNA form, the CDR3 reads TGTGCCAGCAGCTTAGAAGAGAATAGCAATCAGCCCCAGCATTTT. It codes for CASSLEENSNQPQHF.